This paragraph covers one T cell receptor (beta chain) sequence. Noted time point: 2015-2016 season, 7 days after influenza vaccination. These data come from a study of follicular helper T cells after annual influenza vaccination. The V end was cut by 3 bases, the J end by 7 bases, with 10 bases between. Germline V lookup: CDR1 MNHNS, CDR2 SASEGT. The CDR3 extends over 13 amino acids. The assay was immunoSEQ multiplex PCR, and TCRdb's table has in-frame clones only and misses some. Counted here are several thousand clones, approximately 85% occurring once; the ten biggest clones make up approximately 4%.

Material: CXCR5+ CD38- circulating T follicular helper cells from blood, obtained 7 days after influenza vaccination. Subset of the sample: circulating Tfh, non-naive CD4+CXCR5+PD-1+ (ICOS+CD38+ or ICOS-CD38-). The TCR sequence derives from an adult who received the influenza vaccine. The chain has TRBV6-1 and TRBJ2-1; D ambiguous. In nucleotides, the CDR3 is TGTGCCAGCAGTGATCGTCCGCAGAATGAGCAGTTCTTC. It translates to CASSDRPQNEQFF.